The entry below gives a single T cell receptor beta chain sequence along with its context. Its target is not known. The protocol was immunoSEQ multiplex PCR, while the TCRdb copy is restricted to in-frame clones and leaves out a portion. Of roughly 160,000 clones in the sample, about nine tenths were seen once. This entry is derived from a study of T cell responses to AZD1222 COVID-19 vaccine. Study-level points and caveats: Vaccination with two AZD1222 doses was followed by a rise in Spike-specific TCR breadth and depth. Clonal diversity was possibly underestimated, and the donors were mostly white British, with more females. Spike-wide coverage was observed for vaccine-associated CD4 TCRs, with dominant responses at 160-218 and 743-854.

CDR3 length: 13 residues. Trimming took off 0 bases at V and 2 bases at J, with 5 bases between the two ends. Germline-derived CDR1 and CDR2 are MNHEY and SVGEGT. The clonotype was recovered from an adult in good health. Sequencing used peripheral blood, obtained on day 0 of AZD1222 vaccination. This chain links TRBV6-2 or TRBV6-3 with TRBJ2-7; D not certain. Written as DNA, the CDR3 is TGTGCCAGCAGTTACTCCCGCACCTACGAGCAGTACTTC. This sequence encodes CASSYSRTYEQYF.